The following is a TCR beta chain sequence with its context. The sample comes from a study of blood T cell repertoires in COVID-19. Study-wide context: Samples taken during acute and convalescent COVID-19 were collected in the United States, Italy and Spain. Sample material is recorded as cDNA or gDNA derived from T cells, B-cell-depleted T cells, or PBMCs.

This CDR3 spans 14 amino acids. Trimming stripped 2 bases from V and 3 bases from J, with 7 bases between. CDR1 and CDR2 from the germline V gene are LGHDT and YNNKEL (reference sequence). Per the original methods: Estimation of nucleated cell counts was performed using reference gene primer amplification. TCRdb's copy holds only in-frame clones and misses some; the assay was immunoSEQ multiplex PCR. V and J calls and clone size come straight from that table; D and trimming were deduced from the DNA. This sample carries about 140,000 clones, roughly 80% of them seen once, and the ten largest clones take approximately 9%.

The TCR sequence derives from a woman in her forties or fifties with active or convalescent COVID-19. Sequencing was performed on peripheral blood. The V and J genes are TRBV3-1 (or the pseudogene TRBV3-2) and TRBJ2-2; D not resolved. The chain's CDR3 is CASSQNSHTGELFF. CDR3 coding DNA: TGTGCCAGCAGCCAAAACTCTCACACCGGGGAGCTGTTTTTT.